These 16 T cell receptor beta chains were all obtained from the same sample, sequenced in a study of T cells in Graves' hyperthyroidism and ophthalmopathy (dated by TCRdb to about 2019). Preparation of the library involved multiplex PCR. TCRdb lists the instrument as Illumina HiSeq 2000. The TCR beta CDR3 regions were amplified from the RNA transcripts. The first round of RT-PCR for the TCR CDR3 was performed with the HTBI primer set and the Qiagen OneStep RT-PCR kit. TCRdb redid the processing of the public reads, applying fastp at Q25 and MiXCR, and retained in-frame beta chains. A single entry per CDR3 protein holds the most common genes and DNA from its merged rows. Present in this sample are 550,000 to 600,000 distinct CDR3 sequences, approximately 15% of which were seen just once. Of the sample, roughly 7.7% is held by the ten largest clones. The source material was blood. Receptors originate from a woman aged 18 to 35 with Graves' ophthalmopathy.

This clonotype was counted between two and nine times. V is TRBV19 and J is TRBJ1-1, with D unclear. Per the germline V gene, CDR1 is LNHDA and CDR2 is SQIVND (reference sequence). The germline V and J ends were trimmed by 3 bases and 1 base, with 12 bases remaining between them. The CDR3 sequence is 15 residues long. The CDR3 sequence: CASSISGTGNTEAFF. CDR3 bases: TGTGCCAGTAGTATTTCAGGTACGGGGAACACTGAAGCTTTCTTT.

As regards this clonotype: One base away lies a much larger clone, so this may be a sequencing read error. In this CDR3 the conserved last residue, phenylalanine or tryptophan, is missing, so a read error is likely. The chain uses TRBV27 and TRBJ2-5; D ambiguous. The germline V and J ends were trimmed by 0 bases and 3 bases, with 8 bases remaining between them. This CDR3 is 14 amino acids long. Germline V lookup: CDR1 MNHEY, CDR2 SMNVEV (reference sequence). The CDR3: CASSLSIAEETQYV. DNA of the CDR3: TGTGCCAGCAGTTTATCGATAGCAGAAGAGACCCAGTACGTC.

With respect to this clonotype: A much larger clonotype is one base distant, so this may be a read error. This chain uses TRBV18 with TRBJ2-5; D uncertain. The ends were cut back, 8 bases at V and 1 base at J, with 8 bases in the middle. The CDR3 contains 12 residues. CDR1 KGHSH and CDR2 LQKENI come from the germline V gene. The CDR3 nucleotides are TGTGCCAGCCTAGGACCCCAAGAGACCCAGTACTTC. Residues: CASLGPQETQYF.

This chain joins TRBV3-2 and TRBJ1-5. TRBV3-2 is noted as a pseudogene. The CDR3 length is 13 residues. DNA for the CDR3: TGTGCCAGCAGCCAACCTACTAGGCAGCCCCAGCATTTT. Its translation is CASSQPTRQPQHF.

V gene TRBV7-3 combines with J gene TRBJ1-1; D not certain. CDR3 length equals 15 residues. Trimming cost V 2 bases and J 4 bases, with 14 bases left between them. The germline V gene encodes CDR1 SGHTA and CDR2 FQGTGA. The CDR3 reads CASSLDNSPSTEAFF. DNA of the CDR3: TGTGCCAGCAGCTTAGACAACTCCCCGAGCACTGAAGCTTTCTTT.

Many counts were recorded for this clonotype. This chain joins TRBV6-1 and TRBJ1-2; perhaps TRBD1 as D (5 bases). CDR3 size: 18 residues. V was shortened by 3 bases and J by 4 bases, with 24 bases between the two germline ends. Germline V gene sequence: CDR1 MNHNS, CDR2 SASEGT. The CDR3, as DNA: TGTGCCAGCAGTGATTTCTTCAGCGGGGCGGCGCAGGCCTATGGCTACACCTTC. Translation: CASSDFFSGAAQAYGYTF.

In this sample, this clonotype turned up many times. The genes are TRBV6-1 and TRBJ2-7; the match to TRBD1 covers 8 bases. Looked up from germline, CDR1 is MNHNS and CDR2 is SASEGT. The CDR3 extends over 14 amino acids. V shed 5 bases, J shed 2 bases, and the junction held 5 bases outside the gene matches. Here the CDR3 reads CASSSVDRAYEQYF. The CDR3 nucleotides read TGTGCCAGCAGTTCGGTGGACAGGGCCTACGAGCAGTACTTC.

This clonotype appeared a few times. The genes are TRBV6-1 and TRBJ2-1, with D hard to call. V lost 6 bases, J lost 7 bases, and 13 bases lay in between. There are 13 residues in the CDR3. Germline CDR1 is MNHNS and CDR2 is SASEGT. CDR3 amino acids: CASRTAGVNEQFF. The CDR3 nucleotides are TGTGCCAGCAGAACGGCTGGGGTAAATGAGCAGTTCTTC.

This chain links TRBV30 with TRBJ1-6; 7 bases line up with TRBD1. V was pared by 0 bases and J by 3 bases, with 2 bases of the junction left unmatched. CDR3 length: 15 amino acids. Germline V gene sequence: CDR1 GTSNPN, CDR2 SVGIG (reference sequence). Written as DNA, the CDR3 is TGTGCCTGGAGTGTACCAGGGGGCTATAATTCACCCCTCCACTTT. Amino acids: CAWSVPGGYNSPLHF.

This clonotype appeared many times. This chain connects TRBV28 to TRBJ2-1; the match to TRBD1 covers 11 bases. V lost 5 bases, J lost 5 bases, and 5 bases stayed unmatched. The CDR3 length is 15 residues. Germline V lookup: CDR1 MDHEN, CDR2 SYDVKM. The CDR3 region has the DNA TGTGCCAGCAGTGGACAGGGGGCGAGGGACAATGAGCAGTTCTTC. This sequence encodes CASSGQGARDNEQFF.

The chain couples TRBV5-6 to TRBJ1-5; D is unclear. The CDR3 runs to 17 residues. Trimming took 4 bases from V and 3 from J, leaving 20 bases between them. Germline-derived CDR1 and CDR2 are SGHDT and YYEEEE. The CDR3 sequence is CASSRYQRPALNQPQHF. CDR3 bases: TGTGCCAGCAGCCGCTATCAGAGGCCGGCACTCAATCAGCCCCAGCATTTT.

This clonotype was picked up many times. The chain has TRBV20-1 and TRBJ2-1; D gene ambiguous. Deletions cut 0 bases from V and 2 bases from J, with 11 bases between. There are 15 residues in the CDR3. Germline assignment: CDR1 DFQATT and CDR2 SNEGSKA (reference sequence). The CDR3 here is CSAREGVGTYNEQFF. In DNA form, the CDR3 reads TGCAGTGCTAGAGAGGGTGTGGGAACCTACAATGAGCAGTTCTTC.

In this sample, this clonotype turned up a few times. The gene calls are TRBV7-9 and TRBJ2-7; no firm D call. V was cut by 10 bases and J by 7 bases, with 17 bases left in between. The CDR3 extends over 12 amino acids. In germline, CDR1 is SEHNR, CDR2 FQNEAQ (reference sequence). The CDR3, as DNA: TGTGCCACACAGAATTCGGCTAGAGAGCAGTACTTC. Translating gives CATQNSAREQYF.

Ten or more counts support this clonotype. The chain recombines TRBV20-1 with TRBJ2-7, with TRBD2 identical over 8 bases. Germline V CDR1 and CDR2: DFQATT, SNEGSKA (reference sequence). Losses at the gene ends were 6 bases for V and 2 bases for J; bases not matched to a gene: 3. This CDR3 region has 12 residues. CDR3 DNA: TGCAGTGCCGTTAGCGGGGCCTACGAGCAGTACTTC. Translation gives CSAVSGAYEQYF.

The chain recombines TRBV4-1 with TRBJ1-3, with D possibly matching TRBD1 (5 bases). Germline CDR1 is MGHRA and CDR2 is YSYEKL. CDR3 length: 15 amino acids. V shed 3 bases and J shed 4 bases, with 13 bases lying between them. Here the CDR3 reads CASSQIGVAGNTIYF. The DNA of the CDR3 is TGCGCCAGCAGCCAGATAGGGGTAGCCGGAAACACCATATATTTT.

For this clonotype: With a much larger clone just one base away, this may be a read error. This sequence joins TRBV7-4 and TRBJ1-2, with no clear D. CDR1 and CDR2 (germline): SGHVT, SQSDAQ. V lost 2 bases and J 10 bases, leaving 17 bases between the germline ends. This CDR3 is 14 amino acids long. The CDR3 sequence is CASSLKGSPHTYTF. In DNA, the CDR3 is TGTGCCAGCAGCTTAAAAGGGTCCCCTCATACCTACACCTTC.